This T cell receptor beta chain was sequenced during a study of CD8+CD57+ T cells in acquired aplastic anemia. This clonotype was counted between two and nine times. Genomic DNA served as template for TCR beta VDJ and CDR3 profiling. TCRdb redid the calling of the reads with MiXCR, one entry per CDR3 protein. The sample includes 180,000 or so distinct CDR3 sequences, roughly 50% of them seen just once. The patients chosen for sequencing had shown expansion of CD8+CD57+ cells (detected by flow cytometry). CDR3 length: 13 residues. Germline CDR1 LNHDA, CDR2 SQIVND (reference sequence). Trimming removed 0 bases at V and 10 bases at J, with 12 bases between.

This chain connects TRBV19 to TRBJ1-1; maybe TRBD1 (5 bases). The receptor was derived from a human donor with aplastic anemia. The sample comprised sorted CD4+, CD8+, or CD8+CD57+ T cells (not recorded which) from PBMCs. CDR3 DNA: TGTGCCAGTAGTATAGAGGGCCAGGGTACAGCTTTCTTT. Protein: CASSIEGQGTAFF. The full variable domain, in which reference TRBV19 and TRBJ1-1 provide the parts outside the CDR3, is DGGITQSPKYLFRKEGQNVTLSCEQNLNHDAMYWYRQDPGQGLRLIYYSQIVNDFQKGDIAEGYSVSREKKESFPLTVTSAQKNPTAFYLCASSIEGQGTAFFGQGTRLTVV.